The clone carrying this TCR beta chain has only one observation. The target antigen is unknown. The sample belongs to a study of cytomegalovirus exposure and HLA in healthy donors. Findings and caveats of the study: When presence/absence was analysed, sequencing depth was taken to be roughly uniform across donors. What a later analysis showed was that several of the most significant clusters appeared linked to common viral pathogens.

Amplification used 60 Vbeta primers and 13 Jbeta primers. TCRdb's table, derived via immunoSEQ multiplex PCR, lists solely in-frame clones and lacks some. The top ten clones hold roughly 0.7% of a sample with 200,000 or so clones, 75% to 90% of them seen once. The germline V gene encodes CDR1 SGHNT and CDR2 YYREEE (reference sequence). Between the trimmed V and J ends, which lost 1 base and 4 bases, there was a span of 6 bases. This CDR3 is built from 14 residues. V and J are TRBV5-4 and TRBJ1-6, with D perhaps TRBD1 (5 bases). The sequencing sample was made of PBMCs. This receptor was identified in a boy between 2 and 10 years old in good health and CMV-seronegative. CDR3 loop: CASSLQGYNSPLHF. CDR3 coding DNA: TGTGCCAGCAGCTTGCAGGGATATAATTCACCCCTCCACTTT.